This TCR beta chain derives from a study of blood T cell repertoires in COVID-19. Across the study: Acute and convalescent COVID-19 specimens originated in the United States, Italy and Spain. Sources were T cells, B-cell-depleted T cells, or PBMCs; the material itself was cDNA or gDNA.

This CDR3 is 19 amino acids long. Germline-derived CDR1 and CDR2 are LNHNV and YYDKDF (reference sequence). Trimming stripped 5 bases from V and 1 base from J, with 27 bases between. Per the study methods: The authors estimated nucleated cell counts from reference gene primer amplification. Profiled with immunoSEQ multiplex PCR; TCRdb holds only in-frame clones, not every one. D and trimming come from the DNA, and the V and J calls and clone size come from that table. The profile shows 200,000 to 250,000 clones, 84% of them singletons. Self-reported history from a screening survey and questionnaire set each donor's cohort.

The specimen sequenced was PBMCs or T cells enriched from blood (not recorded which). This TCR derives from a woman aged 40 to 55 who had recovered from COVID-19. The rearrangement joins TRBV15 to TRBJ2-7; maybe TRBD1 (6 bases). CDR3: CATSPQGTPGERSSYEQYF. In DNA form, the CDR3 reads TGTGCCACCAGCCCCCAGGGGACACCAGGCGAGCGTTCATCCTACGAGCAGTACTTC.